Listed here are 2 T cell receptor beta chains from one sample, sequenced in a study. The TRBV12-4/TRBJ1-2 clonotypes were amplified using barcode primers with ligated adaptors. One entry per CDR3 protein, called by TCRdb with MiXCR from the multiplex PCR reads. The sample shows some 640 distinct CDR3 sequences, about 3.3% of them seen only once. Specimen: naive CD4+ T cells sorted from blood. Sample subset: naive CD4+ T cells, CD4+CD45RA+CD25-. These receptors were taken from a female donor with breast cancer.

This clonotype is large (0.1 to 1%) in the sample. The chain carries TRBV12-3 or TRBV12-4 and TRBJ1-2, with a weak D call TRBD1 (5 bases). There are 18 residues in the CDR3. V gave up 5 bases and J gave up 3 bases, with 25 bases separating them. For the CDR3, the DNA is TGTGCCAGCAGTCCCGGCCGGAAGGGACTCCTCTCCCACTATGGCTACACCTTC. This encodes CASSPGRKGLLSHYGYTF.

This clonotype counts as large. V gene TRBV12-3 or TRBV12-4 combines with J gene TRBJ1-2; the D is unclear. The CDR3 contains 14 residues. Trimming took 3 bases from V and 0 from J, leaving 8 bases between them. CDR3 residues: CASSLGTPNYGYTF. DNA of the CDR3: TGTGCCAGCAGTTTGGGTACACCTAACTATGGCTACACCTTC.